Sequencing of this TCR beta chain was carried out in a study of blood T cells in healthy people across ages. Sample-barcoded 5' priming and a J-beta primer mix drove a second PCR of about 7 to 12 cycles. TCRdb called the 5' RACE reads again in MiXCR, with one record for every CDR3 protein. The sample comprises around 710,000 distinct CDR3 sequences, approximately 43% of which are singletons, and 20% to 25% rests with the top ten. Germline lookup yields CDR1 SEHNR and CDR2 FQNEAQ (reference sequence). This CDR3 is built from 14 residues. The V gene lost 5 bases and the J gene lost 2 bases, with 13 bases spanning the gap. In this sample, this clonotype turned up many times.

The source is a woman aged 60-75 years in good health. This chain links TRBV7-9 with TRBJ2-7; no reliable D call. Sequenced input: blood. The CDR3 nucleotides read TGTGCCAGCAGCCCTTCGGGCGGCACCTACGAGCAGTACTTC. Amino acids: CASSPSGGTYEQYF.